This T cell receptor beta chain was sequenced during a study of Graves' ophthalmopathy and Graves' hyperthyroidism. As to this clonotype: Its antigen remains unknown.

RNA transcripts provided the template for amplifying TCR beta CDR3 regions. The first-round RT-PCR employed HTBI primers together with the Qiagen OneStep RT-PCR kit. A multiplex PCR was then performed as the second round. TCRdb analysed the multiplex PCR reads with MiXCR anew, one entry per CDR3 protein. The sample records about 57,000 distinct CDR3 sequences, 45% to 55% being singletons. The CDR3 loop spans 14 amino acids. Germline V lookup: CDR1 LNHDA, CDR2 SQIVND (reference sequence). V was cut by 5 bases and J by 0 bases, with 8 bases left in between. Study-level points and caveats: Its predictions of ophthalmopathy progression gave the model around 71% sensitivity and roughly 76% specificity.

The J gene is TRBJ2-1, the V gene TRBV19, with no clear D. The sequence was collected from an adult woman with Graves' ophthalmopathy. The sequenced sample consisted of peripheral blood. The CDR3 nucleotides read TGTGCCAGTAGTGTATACGGCTCCTACAATGAGCAGTTCTTC. Amino acids: CASSVYGSYNEQFF.